The source of this T cell receptor beta chain is a study of T cells expressing NK-cell markers. Study background: The authors sequenced eight donors, of whom seven were HCMV-seropositive and one was seronegative.

The CDR3 contains 15 residues. Germline V gives CDR1 DFQATT, CDR2 SNEGSKA (reference sequence). TCRdb derives one entry per CDR3 protein from the 5' RACE reads, leaving out DNA. Its table records 140,000 to 150,000 distinct CDR3 sequences. Sequencing was carried out using blood T cells: a sorted CD56 or NKG2C T cell subset, CD4+ or CD8+ T cells, or bulk PBMC T cells (not recorded which). The source is a man between 18 and 29 years old in good health. The rearrangement uses TRBV20-1 and TRBJ2-5; TCRdb names TRBD1, which stays unverified in the absence of DNA. This CDR3 reads CSASFVRGRQETQYF.